This entry describes one T cell receptor (beta chain). Its specificity is not known. The entry originates in a study of T cells in tumors after PD-1 blockade. The wider study: Patients received pembrolizumab 200 mg every 3 weeks or cemiplimab 350 mg every 2 weeks. During anti-PD-1 treatment, some patients continued daily vismodegib 150 mg. Study-level results: Blood contained approximately 41% of the tumor's TCR clonotypes.

Template: tumor biopsy or peripheral blood genomic DNA, roughly 550-6,500 ng per sample. Trimming removed 4 bases from V and 5 bases from J, with 17 bases in between. The CDR3 sequence is 14 residues long. Germline V lookup: CDR1 SQVTM, CDR2 ANQGSEA. Method: immunoSEQ multiplex PCR; TCRdb's copy keeps in-frame clones and lacks some. The sample records about 33,000 clones, about 77% being singletons. Here the sequenced sample was PBMCs, taken before anti-PD-1 treatment. This receptor was taken from a human donor with basal cell carcinoma. The chain recombines TRBV29-1 with TRBJ1-1; the D gene is possibly TRBD1 (6 bases). The chain's CDR3 is CSVAGTNRETEAFF. In nucleotides, the CDR3 is TGCAGCGTTGCGGGGACAAACAGGGAAACTGAAGCTTTCTTT. The whole variable domain, filled in from reference TRBV29-1 and TRBJ1-1, reads SAVISQKPSRDICQRGTSLTIQCQVDSQVTMMFWYRQQPGQSLTLIATANQGSEATYESGFVIDKFPISRPNLTFSTLTVSNMSPEDSSIYLCSVAGTNRETEAFFGQGTRLTVV.